This entry features one TCR beta chain sequence. Its antigen is currently unknown. V gave up 8 bases and J gave up 3 bases, with 16 bases separating them. The CDR3 contains 14 residues. From germline, CDR1 is MNHEY and CDR2 SMNVEV (reference sequence). The data are from a study of T cells in tuberculosis. About the study: Within 7 days of starting treatment, or before, PBMC were stored. Study conclusions and caveats: Active tuberculosis patients had shorter CDR3-alpha; the beta difference was nonsignificant. Classification accuracy was 75% to 90% (AUROC approximately 0.89) with the GMM-specific repertoire.

Noted time point: new active TB diagnosis, blood taken before or within 7 days of starting treatment. Clones were read by immunoSEQ multiplex PCR, and TCRdb kept only the in-frame ones, dropping some. This sample yields around 30,000 clones, of which approximately 85% are seen a single time; less than 5.5% belongs to the top ten. The chain combines TRBV27 with TRBJ1-1; weak D call: TRBD1 (6 bases). The sequencing here drew on PBMCs, taken at tuberculosis diagnosis. This clonotype originated in an adult with tuberculosis. The CDR3 loop reads CASRTALVHTEAFF. The DNA of the CDR3 is TGTGCCAGCCGGACAGCTTTGGTCCACACTGAAGCTTTCTTT.